This is a list of T cell receptor beta chains from one sample in a study of blood T cell repertoires in COVID-19. The protocol was immunoSEQ multiplex PCR, while the TCRdb copy is restricted to in-frame clones and leaves out a portion. The sample consists of 300,000 to 400,000 clones, about 87% of them appearing once. The sequencing input was peripheral blood. The receptors originated from a woman aged 30 to 39 with COVID-19, enrolled during active disease. Both conserved end residues are part of each CDR3. A D gene is named only where the DNA matches it firmly. Clone size appears in some rows only: once, few, many, or a class for an expanded clone.

>TRBJ2-7|TRBV7-9|14|NA|NA
CASRGLGGEDEQYF
TGTGCCAGCAGGGGCCTCGGCGGGGAAGACGAGCAGTACTTC
>TRBJ1-2|TRBV18|14|TRBD1|NA
CASSPGQASYGYTF
TGTGCCAGCTCACCAGGACAGGCGAGCTATGGCTACACCTTC
>TRBJ1-4|TRBV14|16|NA|once
CASSPLGRGRGEKLFF
TGTGCCAGCAGCCCCTTGGGGCGGGGACGTGGCGAAAAACTGTTTTTT
>TRBJ2-3|TRBV11-2|17|NA|once
CASSFHRRGGRWDTQYF
TGTGCCAGCAGCTTCCACAGGAGGGGGGGCCGATGGGATACGCAGTATTTT
>TRBJ1-2|TRBV28|13|NA|few
CASSRTGVYGYTF
TGTGCCAGCAGTCGTACAGGAGTCTATGGCTACACCTTC
>TRBJ2-3|TRBV27|15|TRBD2|NA
CASSPPGGGTDTQYF
TGTGCCAGCAGTCCCCCCGGGGGGGGCACAGATACGCAGTATTTT
>TRBJ2-7|TRBV4-1|14|NA|NA
CASSQVSLAHEQYF
TGCGCCAGCAGCCAAGTCAGTCTAGCCCACGAGCAGTACTTC
>TRBJ2-1|TRBV3-1/TRBV3-2|17|TRBD2|NA
CASSPTGGVVSYNEQFF
TGTGCCAGCAGCCCAACGGGGGGGGTCGTCTCCTACAATGAGCAGTTCTTC
>TRBJ1-3|TRBV3-1/TRBV3-2|13|NA|NA
CASSSYAENTIYF
TGTGCCAGCAGCTCCTATGCTGAAAACACCATATATTTT
>TRBJ2-5|TRBV7-9|15|TRBD1|few
CASRPGTEPEETQYF
TGTGCCAGCAGACCTGGGACAGAACCTGAAGAGACCCAGTACTTC
>TRBJ1-2|TRBV5-1|13|NA|NA
CASSLTANYGYTF
TGCGCCAGCAGCCTCACGGCTAACTATGGCTACACCTTC
>TRBJ1-1|TRBV2|14|NA|NA
CASSGIQRGTEAFF
TGTGCCAGCAGTGGTATCCAACGGGGTACTGAAGCTTTCTTT
>TRBJ2-7|TRBV27|15|TRBD2|NA
CASSWGGAGIYEQYF
TGTGCCAGCAGTTGGGGGGGAGCTGGGATTTACGAGCAGTACTTC